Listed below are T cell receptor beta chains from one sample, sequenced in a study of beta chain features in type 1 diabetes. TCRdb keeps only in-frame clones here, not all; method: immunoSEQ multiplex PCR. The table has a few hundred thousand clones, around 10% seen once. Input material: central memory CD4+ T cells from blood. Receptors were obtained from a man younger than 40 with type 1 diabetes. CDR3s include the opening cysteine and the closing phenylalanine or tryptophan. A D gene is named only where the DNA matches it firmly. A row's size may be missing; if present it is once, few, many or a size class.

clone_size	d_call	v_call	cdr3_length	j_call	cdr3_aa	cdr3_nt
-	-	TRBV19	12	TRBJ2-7	CASSRGAYEQYF	TGTGCCAGTAGCCGGGGAGCCTACGAGCAGTACTTC
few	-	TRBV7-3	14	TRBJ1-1	CASSGREYNTEAFF	TGTGCCAGCAGCGGCAGGGAATACAACACTGAAGCTTTCTTT
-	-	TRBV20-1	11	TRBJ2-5	CAGSARETQYF	TGCGCAGGGAGCGCGAGAGAGACCCAGTACTTC
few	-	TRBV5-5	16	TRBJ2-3	CASSSGTDFSTDTQYF	TGTGCCAGCAGCTCGGGGACGGATTTTAGCACAGATACGCAGTATTTT
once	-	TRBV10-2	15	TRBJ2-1	CASSGTVRSYNEQFF	TGCGCCAGCAGCGGGACCGTACGCTCCTACAATGAGCAGTTCTTC
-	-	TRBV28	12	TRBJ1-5	CASSISAGPQHF	TGTGCCAGCAGTATCTCAGCCGGGCCCCAGCATTTT
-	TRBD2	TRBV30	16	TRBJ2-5	CAWRPGLAGIKETQYF	TGTGCCTGGAGACCCGGACTAGCGGGGATCAAAGAGACCCAGTACTTC
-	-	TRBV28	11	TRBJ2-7	CASRDLAGQYF	TGTGCCAGCAGGGACCTTGCGGGGCAGTACTTC
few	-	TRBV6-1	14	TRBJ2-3	CASSDSKNGDTQYF	TGTGCCAGCAGTGACAGTAAAAATGGAGATACGCAGTATTTT
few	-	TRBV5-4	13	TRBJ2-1	CASGKQGSDEQFF	TGTGCCAGCGGCAAACAGGGTAGCGATGAGCAGTTCTTC
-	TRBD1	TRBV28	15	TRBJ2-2	CASIEGDRVTGELFF	TGTGCCAGCATCGAGGGGGACAGGGTGACCGGGGAGCTGTTTTTT
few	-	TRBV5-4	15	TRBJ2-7	CASSGGAGSTREQYF	TGTGCCAGCAGCGGGGGTGCCGGGAGCACACGCGAGCAGTACTTC
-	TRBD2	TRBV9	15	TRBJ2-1	CASSAQAGGFNEQFF	TGTGCCAGCAGCGCCCAAGCGGGAGGGTTCAATGAGCAGTTCTTC
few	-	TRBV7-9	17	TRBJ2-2	CASSHTPGSDVTGELFF	TGTGCCAGCAGCCACACTCCGGGATCCGACGTAACCGGGGAGCTGTTTTTT
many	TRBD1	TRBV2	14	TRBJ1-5	CASSLGQGNQPQHF	TGTGCCAGCAGCCTAGGACAGGGCAATCAGCCCCAGCATTTT
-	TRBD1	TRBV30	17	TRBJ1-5	CAWSVRGTGRGNQPQHF	TGTGCCTGGAGTGTACGTGGGACAGGTAGGGGCAATCAGCCCCAGCATTTT
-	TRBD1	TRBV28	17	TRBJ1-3	CASSRTGGRISGNTIYF	TGTGCCAGCAGCCGGACAGGGGGCCGAATCTCTGGAAACACCATATATTTT
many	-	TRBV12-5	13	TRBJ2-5	CASAGRGGETQYF	TGTGCTAGTGCCGGAAGAGGGGGAGAGACCCAGTACTTC
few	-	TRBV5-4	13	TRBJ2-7	CANSIQGLNEQYF	TGTGCCAACTCGATACAGGGTCTCAACGAGCAGTACTTC
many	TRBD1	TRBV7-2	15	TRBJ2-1	CASSPDRSAYNEQFF	TGTGCCAGCAGCCCGGACAGGTCGGCCTACAATGAGCAGTTCTTC
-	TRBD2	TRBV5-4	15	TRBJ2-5	CASSKAGVSGETQYF	TGTGCCAGCAGTAAAGCGGGGGTCTCAGGGGAGACCCAGTACTTC
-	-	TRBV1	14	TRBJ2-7	CTSSLGDSPYEQYF	TGCACCAGCAGCCTCGGCGACAGTCCCTACGAGCAGTACTTC
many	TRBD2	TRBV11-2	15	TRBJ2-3	CASSLGGRMTDTQYF	TGTGCCAGCAGCTTAGGCGGGAGGATGACAGATACGCAGTATTTT
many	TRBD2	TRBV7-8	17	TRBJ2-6	CASSWTSATSGANVLTF	TGTGCCAGCAGCTGGACTAGCGCAACCTCTGGGGCCAACGTCCTGACTTTC
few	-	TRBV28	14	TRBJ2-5	CASSPTGRMETQYF	TGTGCCAGCAGTCCGACAGGGAGGATGGAGACCCAGTACTTC
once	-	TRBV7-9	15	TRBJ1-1	CASSLVGRLNTEAFF	TGTGCCAGCAGCTTAGTTGGCAGACTAAACACTGAAGCTTTCTTT